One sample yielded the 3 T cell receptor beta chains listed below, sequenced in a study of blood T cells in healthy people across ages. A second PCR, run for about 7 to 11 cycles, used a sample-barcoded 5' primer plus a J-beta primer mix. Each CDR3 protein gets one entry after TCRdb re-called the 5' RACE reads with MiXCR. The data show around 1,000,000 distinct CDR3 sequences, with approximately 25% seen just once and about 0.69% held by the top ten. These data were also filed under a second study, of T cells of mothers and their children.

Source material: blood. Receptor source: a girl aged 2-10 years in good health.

The CDR3 bases are TGCAGTGCTCTCACTGGACCCACAAATACCTACAATGAGCAGTTCTTC. Amino acid sequence: CSALTGPTNTYNEQFF. The chain employs TRBV20-1 and TRBJ2-1; D uncertain. Germline CDR1 reads DFQATT; CDR2 reads SNEGSKA (reference sequence). CDR3 length: 16 amino acids. Deletions cut 5 bases from V and 2 bases from J, with 19 bases between.

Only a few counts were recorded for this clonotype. The CDR3 sequence: CASSLGGAGNTEAFF. DNA of the CDR3: TGTGCCAGCAGTTTAGGAGGCGCGGGGAACACTGAAGCTTTCTTT. The rearrangement links TRBV12-3 or TRBV12-4 to TRBJ1-1; D is ambiguous. V dropped 1 base and J dropped 1 base, with 10 bases sitting between them. The CDR3 totals 15 residues.

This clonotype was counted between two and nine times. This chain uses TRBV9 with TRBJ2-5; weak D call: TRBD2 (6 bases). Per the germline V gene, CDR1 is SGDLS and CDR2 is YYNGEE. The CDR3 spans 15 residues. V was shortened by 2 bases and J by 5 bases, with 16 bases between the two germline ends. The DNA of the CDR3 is TGTGCCAGCAGCGTCGGTAGGGCTAGCGTGGAGACCCAGTACTTC. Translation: CASSVGRASVETQYF. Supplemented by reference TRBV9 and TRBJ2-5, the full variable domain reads DSGVTQTPKHLITATGQRVTLRCSPRSGDLSVYWYQQSLDQGLQFLIQYYNGEERAKGNILERFSAQQFPDLHSELNLSSLELGDSALYFCASSVGRASVETQYFGPGTRLLVL.